These 26 T cell receptor beta chains were sequenced from one sample in a study of blood T cell repertoires in COVID-19. Some clones are missing from TCRdb's copy, which holds only in-frame ones; the method was immunoSEQ multiplex PCR. The repertoire consists of over 150,000 clones, with 80% to 90% occurring once and the leading ten covering around 8.6%. Sequenced input: peripheral blood. The source is a man in his fifties with active or convalescent COVID-19.

The chain joins TRBV5-6 to TRBJ2-7; a weak D match, TRBD2 (7 bases). This CDR3 has 16 amino acids. Trimming left V 4 bases short and J 6 bases short, with 23 bases between. Germline assignment: CDR1 SGHDT and CDR2 YYEEEE. CDR3 protein: CASSLKGGGDSLEQYF. CDR3 sequence (DNA): TGTGCCAGCAGCCTGAAGGGGGGGGGAGACTCCCTCGAGCAGTACTTC.

On this clone: This same CDR3 is encoded by further DNA sequences in the sample. The gene calls are TRBV24-1 and TRBJ2-2; 9 positions match TRBD1. This CDR3 is 16 amino acids long. J gave up 1 base and V 3 bases, and 2 bases lay outside the gene matches. Germline lookup yields CDR1 KGHDR and CDR2 SFDVKD. CDR3 nucleotide sequence: TGTGCCACCAGTGATCCGGGACAGGGGAACACCGGGGAGCTGTTTTTT. Translation: CATSDPGQGNTGELFF.

The chain couples TRBV7-3 to TRBJ2-2; unclear D gene. Trimming cost V 0 bases and J 5 bases, with 13 bases left between them. The germline CDR1 and CDR2 sequences are SGHTA and FQGTGA. This CDR3 contains 16 residues. The DNA of the CDR3 is TGTGCCAGCAGCTTAACGGGTCACGAGGTGACCGGGGAGCTGTTTTTT. Translation: CASSLTGHEVTGELFF.

V gene TRBV2 combines with J gene TRBJ2-5; D may be TRBD2 (5 bases). CDR1 and CDR2 (germline): SNHLY, FYNNEI. This CDR3 is 14 amino acids long. With 1 base removed from V and 2 bases from J, the gap between germline ends came to 8 bases. The DNA for the CDR3 is TGTGCCAGCAGTGAAGGTCGGGGACAAGAGACCCAGTACTTC. Translation: CASSEGRGQETQYF.

In this sample, this clone turned up a few times. One end of the junction is discordant with germline, which a read error may explain. At the DNA level, this CDR3 is encoded by other sequences in the same sample as well. The rearrangement links TRBV3-1 (or the pseudogene TRBV3-2) to TRBJ1-5, with a weak D call TRBD1 (5 bases). The CDR3 has 13 amino acids. Germline V lookup: CDR1 LGHDT, CDR2 YNNKEL (reference sequence). In nucleotides, the CDR3 is TGTGCCAGCAGTCAAGACAGAAATCAGCCCCAGCATTTT. It specifies CASSQDRNQPQHF.

The genes are TRBV7-2 and TRBJ1-2; TRBD1 aligns across 8 bases. The CDR3 has 13 residues. Losses at the gene ends were 5 bases for V and 8 bases for J; bases not matched to a gene: 7. Germline V gives CDR1 SGHTA, CDR2 FQGNSA. Here the CDR3 DNA reads TGTGCCAGCAGCGTCAACAGGGGGGAAGGCTACACCTTC. It yields the protein CASSVNRGEGYTF.

V and J are TRBV20-1 and TRBJ1-3; D is unresolved. CDR3 length: 13 amino acids. V lost 3 bases, J lost 4 bases, and 10 bases lay in between. From germline, CDR1 is DFQATT and CDR2 SNEGSKA (reference sequence). CDR3 loop: CSASLTFGNTIYF. The CDR3 DNA reads as TGCAGTGCTAGTTTGACATTCGGAAACACCATATATTTT.

In DNA form, the CDR3 reads TGTGCCAGCACCCTAGCGGGAGTCACAGATACGCAGTATTTT. Its translation is CASTLAGVTDTQYF. The chain recombines TRBV6-5 with TRBJ2-3; 10 nucleotides match TRBD2. Germline-derived CDR1 and CDR2 are MNHEY and SVGAGI. The V segment lost 7 bases and the J segment 2 bases; nucleotides outside the gene matches: 3. The CDR3 is 14 residues long.

V usage is TRBV5-1 and J usage is TRBJ1-6, with TRBD1 matching 7 bases. V lost 4 bases, J lost 0 bases, and 7 bases stayed unmatched. This CDR3 has 17 residues. The germline gives CDR1 SGHRS, CDR2 YFSETQ. The CDR3 reads CASSLRQGGSYNSPLHF. The CDR3 nucleotides are TGCGCCAGCAGCCTAAGACAGGGAGGCTCCTATAATTCACCCCTCCACTTT.

The J gene is TRBJ1-2, the V gene TRBV10-3, with no clear D. V was clipped by 11 bases and J by 0 bases, with 16 bases between them. CDR1 ENHRY and CDR2 SYGVKD come from the germline V gene. The CDR3 loop spans 14 amino acids. CDR3 bases: TGTGCCCTGAAAGGTGACGGAGCTAACTATGGCTACACCTTC. This gives the protein CALKGDGANYGYTF.

This chain joins TRBV19 and TRBJ2-3; 7 positions agree with TRBD1. CDR1 LNHDA and CDR2 SQIVND come from the germline V gene (reference sequence). This CDR3 contains 16 residues. Unmatched junction bases numbered 10, after V lost 5 bases and J lost 2 bases. The CDR3 spells CASSLGTELVTDTQYF. The CDR3 DNA reads TGTGCCAGTAGTCTCGGGACAGAATTGGTCACAGATACGCAGTATTTT.

This clone was seen more than once but under ten times. This chain uses TRBV7-3 with TRBJ1-1; D is ambiguous. The CDR3 is 15 amino acids. Germline loops: CDR1 SGHTA, CDR2 FQGTGA. V shed 1 base and J shed 4 bases, with 13 bases lying between them. CDR3 DNA: TGTGCCAGCAGCTTAAGCCCAGCGAGCATCACTGAAGCTTTCTTT. Residues: CASSLSPASITEAFF. Full variable domain (remainder filled in from reference TRBV7-3 and TRBJ1-1): GAGVSQTPSNKVTEKGKYVELRCDPISGHTALYWYRQSLGQGPEFLIYFQGTGAADDSGLPNDRFFAVRPEGSVSTLKIQRTERGDSAVYLCASSLSPASITEAFFGQGTRLTVV.

This clone was counted between two and nine times. This rearrangement joins TRBV6-5 to TRBJ2-3; TRBD2 matches 7 bases. Germline V lookup: CDR1 MNHEY, CDR2 SVGAGI. The CDR3 runs to 13 residues. Trimming cost V 8 bases and J 1 base; bases outside gene matches: 3. For the CDR3, the DNA is TGTGCCAGCTTCGCGGGGGGCACAGATACGCAGTATTTT. As protein: CASFAGGTDTQYF.

This clone was recorded once. A read error may account for a junction end that differs from germline. The chain joins TRBV3-1 (or the pseudogene TRBV3-2) to TRBJ2-1, with D possibly matching TRBD1 (6 bases). The germline V gene encodes CDR1 LGHDT and CDR2 YNNKEL (reference sequence). The CDR3 contains 13 residues. The CDR3 DNA is TGTGCCAGCAGCCAAGATCAAGGGGGAAGCAGCGTCTTC. The encoded protein is CASSQDQGGSSVF.

V and J are TRBV5-1 and TRBJ1-4, with TRBD1 matching 8 bases. V trimming: 4 bases; J trimming: 8 bases; junction bases outside the gene matches: 1. Germline CDR1 is SGHRS and CDR2 is YFSETQ. The CDR3 has 12 residues. CDR3: CASSGQGEKLFF. In nucleotides, the CDR3 is TGCGCCAGCAGCGGACAGGGAGAAAAACTGTTTTTT.

The genes are TRBV3-1 (or the pseudogene TRBV3-2) and TRBJ1-5; D is perhaps TRBD1 (6 bases). Deletions cut 3 bases from V and 7 bases from J, with 13 bases between. The germline CDR1 and CDR2 sequences are LGHDT and YNNKEL (reference sequence). The CDR3 runs to 14 residues. In nucleotides, the CDR3 is TGTGCCAGCAGCCATACAGGGAGAGGGCAGCCCCAGCATTTT. Its protein is CASSHTGRGQPQHF.

The V and J genes are TRBV28 and TRBJ1-2, with D possibly TRBD1 on 6 matching bases. Germline V gene data show CDR1 as MDHEN and CDR2 as SYDVKM. The CDR3 has 13 amino acids. Trimming shortened V by 2 bases and J by 7 bases, and 11 bases separated the two germline ends. CDR3 bases: TGTGCCAGCAGTTTAATGGGGGCAGGTGGCTACACCTTC. Amino acids: CASSLMGAGGYTF.

The chain carries TRBV5-4 and TRBJ1-4, with D possibly being TRBD1 (6 bases). V was trimmed by 2 bases and J by 3 bases, leaving 14 bases between them. This CDR3 contains 16 residues. Germline V gene lookup returns CDR1 SGHNT and CDR2 YYREEE (reference sequence). CDR3: CASSFIGGRANEKLFF. The CDR3 DNA is TGTGCCAGCAGCTTTATAGGGGGTAGAGCTAATGAAAAACTGTTTTTT.

The rearrangement links TRBV5-5 to TRBJ1-5; 10 nucleotides agree with TRBD1. V shed 0 bases, J shed 4 bases, and the junction held 7 bases outside the gene matches. The CDR3 length is 17 residues. Germline CDR1 is SGHKS and CDR2 is YYEKEE (reference sequence). In DNA, the CDR3 is TGTGCCAGCAGCTTGGCCCTTGGGACAGGGGAGAATCAGCCCCAGCATTTT. As protein: CASSLALGTGENQPQHF.

This chain connects TRBV11-3 to TRBJ1-2; 7 bases match TRBD1. Germline trimming cut 4 bases from V and 13 bases from J; bases unmatched to any gene: 12. This CDR3 comprises 13 residues. Per the germline V gene, CDR1 is SGHNT and CDR2 is YENEEA. The CDR3 sequence: CASSSRGTARLTF. Here the CDR3 DNA reads TGTGCCAGCAGCTCAAGAGGGACAGCACGCCTCACCTTC.

V gene TRBV30 combines with J gene TRBJ1-4, with D possibly being TRBD1 (5 bases). The CDR3 is made up of 13 amino acids. Trimming took 6 bases from V and 0 from J, leaving 8 bases between them. Looked up from germline, CDR1 is GTSNPN and CDR2 is SVGIG (reference sequence). DNA of the CDR3: TGTGCCTGTCGGGGGGCAACTAATGAAAAACTGTTTTTT. Its translation: CACRGATNEKLFF.

The rearrangement joins TRBV25-1 to TRBJ2-2; tentatively, D is TRBD1 (5 bases). Germline CDR1 is MGHDK and CDR2 is SYGVNS. The CDR3 runs to 15 residues. V lost 8 bases, J lost 3 bases, and 16 bases lay in between. CDR3 protein: CASASSKGYTGELFF. Here the CDR3 DNA reads TGTGCCAGCGCTTCAAGCAAGGGGTACACCGGGGAGCTGTTTTTT.

This rearrangement joins TRBV10-3 to TRBJ1-1; the D gene is possibly TRBD1 (5 bases). Germline V gene data show CDR1 as ENHRY and CDR2 as SYGVKD. This CDR3 comprises 14 residues. The ends were cut back, 3 bases at V and 5 bases at J, with 13 bases in the middle. The DNA for the CDR3 is TGTGCCATCAGTGACAAGTTGGAGGGGACTGAAGCTTTCTTT. Its protein is CAISDKLEGTEAFF.

The table lists this clone with a count of one. The V and J genes are TRBV29-1 and TRBJ2-4; tentative D call: TRBD2 (6 bases). CDR3 size: 17 residues. Trimming left V 0 bases short and J 2 bases short, with 17 bases between. From germline, CDR1 is SQVTM and CDR2 ANQGSEA. CDR3 sequence (DNA): TGCAGCGTTGAAGATTGGGGGGACCGTCGTTCCAAAAACATTCAGTACTTC. This encodes CSVEDWGDRRSKNIQYF.

This CDR3 is CASSWTSTDTQYF. CDR3 DNA sequence: TGTGCCAGCAGTTGGACTAGCACAGATACGCAGTATTTT. The rearrangement joins TRBV11-3 to TRBJ2-3; tentatively, D is TRBD2 (5 bases). The CDR3 has 13 residues. Germline values: CDR1 SGHNT, CDR2 YENEEA. Trimming shortened V by 6 bases and J by 0 bases, and 7 bases separated the two germline ends.

The chain couples TRBV12-5 to TRBJ2-2; TRBD2 matches at 11 bases. V shed 0 bases, J shed 8 bases, and the junction held 2 bases outside the gene matches. CDR1 LGHNT and CDR2 FRNRAP come from the germline V gene. The CDR3 has 15 residues. CDR3 in amino acids: CASGLVTSGEGELFF. DNA of the CDR3: TGTGCTAGTGGTTTGGTGACTAGCGGGGAAGGGGAGCTGTTTTTT.